The 5 T cell receptor beta chains presented below share a single source sample, sequenced in a study of blood T cell repertoires in COVID-19. Produced via immunoSEQ multiplex PCR; TCRdb's table is partial and in-frame only. The sample lists about 210,000 clones, approximately 88% occurring once. Sequencing was performed on PBMCs or T cells enriched from blood (not recorded which). Receptor source: a woman aged 18-30 years who had recovered from COVID-19.

The rearrangement joins TRBV29-1 to TRBJ1-2; possibly TRBD1 for D (5 bases). Germline-derived CDR1 and CDR2 are SQVTM and ANQGSEA. The CDR3 sequence is 12 residues long. V lost 5 bases and J lost 4, with 11 bases in between. The CDR3 bases are TGCAGCGTTTCTGAACAGGTCTATGGCTACACCTTC. It codes for CSVSEQVYGYTF.

The CDR3, as DNA: TGCAGCGTTGAGAACGGGGAGACCCAGTACTTC. The encoded protein is CSVENGETQYF. The chain carries TRBV29-1 and TRBJ2-5; D is ambiguous. V was cut by 3 bases and J by 5 bases, with 7 bases left in between. The CDR3 extends over 11 amino acids. Germline V lookup: CDR1 SQVTM, CDR2 ANQGSEA.

CDR3: CASGLVRLAGGRPYNEQFF. CDR3 in DNA: TGTGCTAGTGGTTTGGTACGACTAGCGGGGGGGCGGCCCTACAATGAGCAGTTCTTC. The rearrangement joins TRBV12-5 to TRBJ2-1; 14 bases are a match to TRBD2. Germline V gene sequence: CDR1 LGHNT, CDR2 FRNRAP. The CDR3 loop spans 19 amino acids. V gave up 0 bases and J gave up 2 bases; unmatched junction bases: 6.

The CDR3 bases are TGCGCCAGCAGCCTTGCGGGACAGGGCTACAATGAGCAGTTCTTC. Its protein is CASSLAGQGYNEQFF. This chain links TRBV10-1 with TRBJ2-1; 9 nucleotides align to TRBD1. V shed 6 bases and J 3 bases; nucleotides not matched to a gene: 6. CDR1 is WNHNN and CDR2 is SYGVQD in the germline V gene (reference sequence). The CDR3 runs to 15 residues.

The chain employs TRBV11-3 and TRBJ2-1; 8 positions agree with TRBD1. Germline assignment: CDR1 SGHNT and CDR2 YENEEA. Trimming took 6 bases from V and 2 from J; bases not matched to a gene: 6. This CDR3 contains 15 residues. Written as DNA, the CDR3 is TGTGCCAGCAGTAAAGGGACAGGCCCCTACAATGAGCAGTTCTTC. Protein product: CASSKGTGPYNEQFF.